The 4 T cell receptor beta chains in this list originate from one sample, sequenced in a study of a mutant IDH1 vaccine in newly diagnosed glioma. Time point defined: week 35, safety follow-up. Doses consisted of 300 ug of mutant IDH1 20-mer peptide each, paired with topical imiquimod. No antigen has been assigned to these receptors. The protocol was immunoSEQ multiplex PCR, while the TCRdb copy is restricted to in-frame clones and leaves out a portion. In the table there are around 30,000 clones, about four fifths of which are singletons. Sequencing used PBMCs, obtained from a glioma patient whose treatment included an IDH1 peptide vaccine. These receptors all come from a woman between 18 and 30 years old with glioma.

The J gene is TRBJ2-1, the V gene TRBV4-2; D remains ambiguous. In germline, CDR1 is LGHNA, CDR2 YNFKEQ. Trimming cost V 0 bases and J 4 bases, with 10 bases left between them. The CDR3 has 15 amino acids. The CDR3 bases are TGTGCCAGCAGCCAAGATACGATTTTTTACAATGAGCAGTTCTTC. Translation gives CASSQDTIFYNEQFF.

This clone was recorded only once. The J gene is TRBJ1-2, the V gene TRBV7-8; 8 bases are a match to TRBD1. From germline, CDR1 is SGHVS and CDR2 FQNEAQ. The CDR3 spans 14 residues. V shed 5 bases, J shed 2 bases, and the junction held 4 bases outside the gene matches. Here the CDR3 reads CASSPGQGNYGYTF. In DNA form, the CDR3 reads TGTGCCAGCAGCCCAGGACAGGGAAACTATGGCTACACCTTC.

This clone was seen a handful of times. The CDR3, as DNA: TGTGCCAGCAGTGTTTGGTCGGGGAACACCGGGGAGCTGTTTTTT. This sequence encodes CASSVWSGNTGELFF. The chain is built from TRBV6-4 and TRBJ2-2; D unclear. Between the trimmed V and J ends, which lost 4 bases and 1 base, there was a span of 10 bases. The CDR3 loop spans 15 amino acids. Germline assignment: CDR1 MRHNA and CDR2 SNTAGT.

This clone has a handful of counts. The chain joins TRBV19 to TRBJ1-1; 9 bases line up with TRBD1. Germline V CDR1 and CDR2: LNHDA, SQIVND (reference sequence). The J segment lost 5 bases and the V segment lost 5 bases, leaving 9 bases of the junction unmatched. The CDR3 contains 15 residues. CDR3 in amino acids: CASSAINRGRTEAFF. The CDR3 region has the DNA TGTGCCAGTAGTGCCATCAACAGGGGGCGAACTGAAGCTTTCTTT.